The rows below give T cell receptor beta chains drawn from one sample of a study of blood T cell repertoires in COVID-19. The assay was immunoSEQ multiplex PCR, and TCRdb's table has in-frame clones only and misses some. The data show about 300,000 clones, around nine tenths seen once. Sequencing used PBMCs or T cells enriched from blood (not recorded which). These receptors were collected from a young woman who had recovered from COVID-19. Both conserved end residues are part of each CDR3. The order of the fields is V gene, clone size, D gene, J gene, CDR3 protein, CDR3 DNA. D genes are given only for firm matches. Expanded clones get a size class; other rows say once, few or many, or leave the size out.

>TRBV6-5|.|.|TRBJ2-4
CASRELAKNIQYF
TGTGCCAGCAGAGAGTTAGCCAAAAACATTCAGTACTTC
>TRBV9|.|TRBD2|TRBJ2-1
CASSVGTSVYNEQFF
TGTGCCAGCAGCGTAGGGACTAGCGTATACAATGAGCAGTTCTTC
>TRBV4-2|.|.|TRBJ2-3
CASSQDFAADMQDTQYF
TGTGCCAGCAGCCAAGACTTCGCCGCGGACATGCAGGATACGCAGTATTTT
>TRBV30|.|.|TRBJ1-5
CAWSVGRSRNQPQHF
TGTGCCTGGAGTGTCGGTAGGAGCCGCAATCAGCCCCAGCATTTT
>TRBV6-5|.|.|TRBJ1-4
CASSYTGSSEKLFF
TGTGCCAGCAGTTACACAGGGAGTTCGGAAAAACTGTTTTTT
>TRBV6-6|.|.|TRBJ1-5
CASSRPGSLGSNQPQHF
TGTGCCAGCAGTCGACCAGGGTCTTTAGGGAGCAATCAGCCCCAGCATTTT
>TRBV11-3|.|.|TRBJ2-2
CASSLVGGTGELFF
TGTGCCAGCAGCTTGGTGGGGGGAACCGGGGAGCTGTTTTTT
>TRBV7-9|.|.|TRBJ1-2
CASSGPQGAYGYTF
TGTGCCAGCAGTGGGCCACAGGGCGCCTATGGCTACACCTTC
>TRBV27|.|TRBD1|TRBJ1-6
CASSASGTGGGTPLHF
TGTGCCAGCAGTGCTTCCGGGACAGGGGGCGGGACCCCCCTCCACTTT
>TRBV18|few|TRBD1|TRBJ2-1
CASSLQGNYYNEQFF
TGTGCCAGCTCACTACAGGGGAACTACTACAATGAGCAGTTCTTC
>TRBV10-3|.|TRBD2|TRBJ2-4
CAISPGGVRYF
TGTGCCATCAGCCCGGGGGGGGTTAGATACTTC
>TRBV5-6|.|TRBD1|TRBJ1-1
CASSLRWDRNMNTEAFF
TGTGCCAGCAGCTTGAGGTGGGACAGGAATATGAACACTGAAGCTTTCTTT
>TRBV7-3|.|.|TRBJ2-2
CASSPRQNTGELFF
TGTGCCAGCAGTCCAAGACAGAACACCGGGGAGCTGTTTTTT
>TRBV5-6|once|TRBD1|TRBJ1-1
CASSFRGPSTEAFF
TGTGCCAGCAGCTTCAGGGGGCCCAGCACTGAAGCTTTCTTT
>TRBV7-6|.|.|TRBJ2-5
CASSGSGPAAVTQYF
TGTGCCAGCAGCGGATCCGGGCCAGCGGCTGTGACCCAGTACTTC
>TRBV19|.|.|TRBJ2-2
CASSIGGAGTGELFF
TGTGCCAGTAGTATAGGCGGGGCGGGCACCGGGGAGCTGTTTTTT
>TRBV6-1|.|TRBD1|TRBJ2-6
CASSGGDRVPGANVLTF
TGTGCCAGCAGTGGAGGAGACAGGGTTCCGGGGGCCAACGTCCTGACTTTC
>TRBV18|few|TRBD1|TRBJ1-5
CASSQTGGGLYQPQHF
TGTGCCAGCTCGCAGACAGGGGGCGGCCTCTATCAGCCCCAGCATTTT
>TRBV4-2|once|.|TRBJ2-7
CASSHPRGAGPTYEQYF
TGTGCCAGCAGCCATCCGCGGGGAGCGGGCCCAACCTACGAGCAGTACTTC
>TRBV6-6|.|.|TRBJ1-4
CASSYRNEKLFF
TGTGCCAGCAGTTACCGTAATGAAAAACTGTTTTTT
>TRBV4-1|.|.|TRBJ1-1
CASSQEIYPGMGAFF
TGCGCCAGCAGCCAAGAGATATACCCGGGGATGGGAGCTTTCTTT
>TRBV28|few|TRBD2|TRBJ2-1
CASSLTSGSHSYNEQFF
TGTGCCAGCAGTTTGACTAGCGGGAGTCATTCCTACAATGAGCAGTTCTTC
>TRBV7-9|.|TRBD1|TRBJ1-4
CASSPFGRGDEKLFF
TGTGCCAGCAGCCCGTTTGGCAGGGGGGATGAAAAACTGTTTTTT
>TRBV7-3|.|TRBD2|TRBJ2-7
CASSLMGGTIYEQYF
TGTGCCAGCAGCTTAATGGGTGGGACTATCTACGAGCAGTACTTC
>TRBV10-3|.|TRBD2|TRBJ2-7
CAKPGLAGVFRYEQYF
TGTGCCAAGCCGGGACTAGCGGGAGTATTTCGGTACGAGCAGTACTTC
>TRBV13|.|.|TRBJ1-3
CASSPRRGEPSGNTIYF
TGTGCCAGCAGCCCCCGCCGGGGGGAACCCTCTGGAAACACCATATATTTT
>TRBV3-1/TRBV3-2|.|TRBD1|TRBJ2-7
CASSQDGTGISYEQYF
TGTGCCAGCAGCCAAGATGGGACAGGGATCTCCTACGAGCAGTACTTC
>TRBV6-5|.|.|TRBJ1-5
CATKAGALMAQHF
TGTGCCACAAAAGCGGGGGCCCTTATGGCCCAGCATTTT
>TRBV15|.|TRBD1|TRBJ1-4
CATSEGDRFNDELFF
TGTGCCACCAGCGAGGGGGACAGGTTTAACGACGAACTGTTTTTT
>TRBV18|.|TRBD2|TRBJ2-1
CASSPIQRERNEQFF
TGTGCCAGCTCACCAATCCAGCGGGAGCGCAATGAGCAGTTCTTC
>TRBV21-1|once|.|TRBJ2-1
CASSTRRTSGGVSYNEQFF
TGTGCCAGCAGCACCCGCCGGACTAGCGGGGGGGTCTCCTACAATGAGCAGTTCTTC
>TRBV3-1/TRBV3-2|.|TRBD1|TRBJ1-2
CASSQVWDRGADGYTF
TGTGCCAGCAGCCAAGTCTGGGACAGGGGGGCGGATGGCTACACCTTC
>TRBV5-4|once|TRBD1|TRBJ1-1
CASSRAGTGTTEAFF
TGTGCCAGCAGCAGAGCCGGGACAGGGACCACTGAAGCTTTCTTT
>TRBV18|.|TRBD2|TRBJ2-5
CASSHPGLAGGPETQYF
TGTGCCAGCTCACACCCGGGACTAGCGGGAGGGCCAGAGACCCAGTACTTC
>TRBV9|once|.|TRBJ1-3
CASSAVSGNTIYF
TGTGCCAGCAGCGCCGTCTCTGGAAACACCATATATTTT
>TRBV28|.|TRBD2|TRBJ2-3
CASSLSLAGFTDTQYF
TGTGCCAGCAGTTTATCCCTAGCGGGATTCACAGATACGCAGTATTTT
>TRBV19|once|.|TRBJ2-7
CASSISGALAYEQYF
TGTGCCAGTAGTATCTCAGGGGCTTTAGCCTACGAGCAGTACTTC
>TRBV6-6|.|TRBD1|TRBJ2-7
CASSYSDRLNEQYF
TGTGCCAGCAGTTACTCGGACAGGCTGAACGAGCAGTACTTC
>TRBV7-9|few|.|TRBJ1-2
CASSLGTDYGYTF
TGTGCCAGCAGCTTAGGCACAGACTATGGCTACACCTTC
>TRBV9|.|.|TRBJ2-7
CASSAIGGQGNYREQYF
TGTGCCAGCAGCGCCATCGGGGGGCAGGGCAATTATCGCGAGCAGTACTTC
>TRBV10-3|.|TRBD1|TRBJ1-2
CAGGTANYGYTF
TGTGCCGGAGGGACAGCAAACTATGGCTACACCTTC
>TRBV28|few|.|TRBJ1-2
CASSPPVGRGDYGYTF
TGTGCCAGCAGTCCGCCAGTGGGGCGCGGAGACTATGGCTACACCTTC
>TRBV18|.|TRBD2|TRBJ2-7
CASSPDSYGTSGTYEQYF
TGTGCCAGCTCACCAGACTCTTACGGGACTAGCGGGACCTACGAGCAGTACTTC
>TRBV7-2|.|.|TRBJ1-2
CASSLERKVWGDANYGYTF
TGTGCCAGCAGCTTAGAGAGAAAAGTGTGGGGGGATGCTAACTATGGCTACACCTTC
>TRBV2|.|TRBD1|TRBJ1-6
CASSEDWETGDSPLHF
TGTGCCAGCAGTGAAGATTGGGAGACAGGGGATTCACCCCTCCACTTT
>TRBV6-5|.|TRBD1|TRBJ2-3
CASSYSGTGAMGQYF
TGTGCCAGCAGTTACTCAGGGACAGGAGCCATGGGGCAGTATTTT
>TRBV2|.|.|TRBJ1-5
CASSDGHKTDSQHF
TGTGCCAGCAGTGACGGCCACAAAACAGATTCCCAGCATTTT
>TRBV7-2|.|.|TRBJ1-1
CASSLARENTEAFF
TGTGCCAGCAGCTTAGCCCGGGAGAACACTGAAGCTTTCTTT
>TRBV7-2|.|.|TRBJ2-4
CASSLARDIQYF
TGTGCCAGCAGCTTAGCGCGGGACATTCAGTACTTC